What follows are 26 T cell receptor beta chains derived from one specimen sequenced in a study of neurological immune-mediated disorders. TCRdb itself ran the 5' RACE reads through MiXCR, one entry per CDR3 protein. Found here are 45,000 to 65,000 distinct CDR3 sequences, about 4.2% of them singletons; the top ten hold 2.9%. The sample taken for sequencing was PBMCs. Receptors originate from a man over 45 with multiple sclerosis.

This clonotype has a count of ten or more. For the CDR3, the DNA is TGTGCCAGCAGTGACGGTCTTAGCAATCAGCCCCAGCATTTT. Translating gives CASSDGLSNQPQHF. This chain uses TRBV6-1 with TRBJ1-5, with D hard to call. V lost 3 bases and J 0 bases, leaving 6 bases between the germline ends. The CDR3 spans 14 residues. Germline V gives CDR1 MNHNS, CDR2 SASEGT.

This clonotype was recorded at least ten times. The chain joins TRBV29-1 to TRBJ1-1; tentatively, D is TRBD1 (6 bases). V was shortened by 5 bases and J by 2 bases, with 12 bases between the two germline ends. CDR3 length equals 13 residues. The V gene's germline CDR1 is SQVTM and CDR2 ANQGSEA. The CDR3, as DNA: TGCAGCGTTCAGGACAGCCGTAACACTGAAGCTTTCTTT. It codes for CSVQDSRNTEAFF.

This clonotype was seen many times. The chain couples TRBV5-5 to TRBJ2-3; TRBD1 matches at 7 bases. V lost 2 bases to trimming and J lost 0 bases; unmatched junction nucleotides: 6. CDR1 and CDR2 from the germline V gene are SGHKS and YYEKEE (reference sequence). The CDR3 loop spans 16 amino acids. CDR3 sequence reads: CASSLLRQGSTDTQYF. The DNA of the CDR3 is TGTGCCAGCAGCTTACTGCGACAGGGCAGCACAGATACGCAGTATTTT.

CDR3 nucleotides: TGCAGTGCTCGGACTAGCGGGGGTTCCTACGAGCAGTACTTC. Its protein product is CSARTSGGSYEQYF. The V call is TRBV20-1, the J call TRBJ2-7; TRBD2 matches 13 bases. CDR3 length: 14 amino acids. V gave up 5 bases and J gave up 1 base; unmatched junction bases: 2. Germline lookup yields CDR1 DFQATT and CDR2 SNEGSKA (reference sequence).

This clonotype showed up many times. The chain has TRBV12-3 or TRBV12-4 and TRBJ2-5; D may be TRBD2 (5 bases). This CDR3 has 15 residues. V was trimmed by 1 base and J by 5 bases, leaving 14 bases between them. The chain's CDR3 is CASSLGGGQGETQYF. The CDR3, as DNA: TGTGCCAGCAGTTTAGGTGGAGGTCAAGGGGAGACCCAGTACTTC.

In this sample, this clonotype turned up many times. The CDR3 spells CASRDLKSVYGYTF. The CDR3 nucleotides are TGTGCCAGCAGGGACCTCAAATCGGTCTATGGCTACACCTTC. The V call is TRBV27, the J call TRBJ1-2; no reliable D call. Germline CDR1 and CDR2: MNHEY and SMNVEV (reference sequence). The CDR3 is 14 amino acids. Trimming took off 6 bases at V and 4 bases at J, with 15 bases between the two ends.

This clonotype was counted ten times or more. The V and J genes are TRBV9 and TRBJ2-7; TRBD1 matches 9 bases. This CDR3 spans 14 amino acids. V lost 3 bases, J lost 5 bases, and 6 bases stayed unmatched. CDR1 is SGDLS and CDR2 is YYNGEE in the germline V gene. In DNA form, the CDR3 reads TGTGCCAGCAGCGCCGGACAGGGGAGGAACGAGCAGTACTTC. This codes for CASSAGQGRNEQYF.

Only a few counts were recorded for this clonotype. Just one base apart from a much larger clone, this may be a read error. CDR3 protein: CSGGNAVEQFF. In DNA, the CDR3 is TGCAGTGGGGGAAACGCTGTTGAGCAGTTCTTC. The chain recombines TRBV20-1 with TRBJ2-1; D gene uncertain. Per the germline V gene, CDR1 is DFQATT and CDR2 is SNEGSKA (reference sequence). This CDR3 spans 11 amino acids. The V end lost 7 bases, the J end lost 9 bases, and 13 bases lay between the germline ends.

This chain joins TRBV3-1 and TRBJ2-7; 7 nucleotides match TRBD2. The CDR3 length is 14 residues. The V gene end was trimmed by 4 bases and the J gene end by 5 bases; junction bases not matched to a gene: 8. Germline V gene data show CDR1 as LGHDT and CDR2 as YNNKEL (reference sequence). The CDR3: CASSLSGGSDEQYF. For the CDR3, the DNA is TGTGCCAGCAGCCTCTCGGGGGGATCGGACGAGCAGTACTTC.

There are many counts of this clonotype. The J gene is TRBJ2-1, the V gene TRBV6-4, with 10 bases lining up with TRBD2. Germline V lookup: CDR1 MRHNA, CDR2 SNTAGT. The CDR3 is made up of 16 amino acids. With 0 bases clipped from V and 4 bases from J, the junction kept 3 bases outside the gene matches. CDR3 region: CASSDSFSGRYNEQFF. The CDR3 nucleotides read TGTGCCAGCAGTGACTCGTTTAGCGGGAGGTACAATGAGCAGTTCTTC.

This clonotype was found many times. The rearrangement uses TRBV6-1 and TRBJ2-1; maybe TRBD2 (5 bases). This CDR3 has 13 amino acids. Germline loops: CDR1 MNHNS, CDR2 SASEGT. Trimming cost V 10 bases and J 6 bases, with 16 bases left between them. The CDR3 region has the DNA TGTGCCATCCACGGGTACGGGGTCAATGAGCAGTTCTTC. Protein product: CAIHGYGVNEQFF.

This clonotype was counted at least ten times. The chain joins TRBV10-3 to TRBJ2-1, with 10 positions matching TRBD2. From germline, CDR1 is ENHRY and CDR2 SYGVKD. The CDR3 is made up of 13 amino acids. After removal of 10 bases from V and 7 bases from J, the junction contained 7 bases not matched to a gene. The CDR3 DNA follows: TGTGCCAACCGAGCGGGGGGGCTAAATGAGCAGTTCTTC. Protein product: CANRAGGLNEQFF.

The chain combines TRBV5-5 with TRBJ1-2, with 10 bases identical to TRBD1. This CDR3 contains 13 residues. The V gene end was trimmed by 2 bases and the J gene end by 6 bases; junction bases not matched to a gene: 1. From germline, CDR1 is SGHKS and CDR2 YYEKEE (reference sequence). CDR3 nucleotides: TGTGCCAGCAGCTTCGGACAGGGGGATGGCTACACCTTC. Amino acid sequence: CASSFGQGDGYTF.

In this sample, this clonotype turned up many times. The chain employs TRBV7-2 and TRBJ1-2; TRBD1 aligns across 8 bases. This CDR3 has 14 residues. In germline, CDR1 is SGHTA, CDR2 FQGNSA. With V trimmed by 2 bases and J by 7 bases, 6 bases remained unmatched. For the CDR3, the DNA is TGTGCCAGCAGCTTAAGCCTGACAGGGGTTGGCTACACCTTC. This sequence encodes CASSLSLTGVGYTF. The full variable domain, completed using reference TRBV7-2 and TRBJ1-2, is GAGVSQSPSNKVTEKGKDVELRCDPISGHTALYWYRQSLGQGLEFLIYFQGNSAPDKSGLPSDRFSAERTGGSVSTLTIQRTQQEDSAVYLCASSLSLTGVGYTFGSGTRLTVV.

This clonotype was counted at least ten times. This sequence joins TRBV10-3 and TRBJ2-2; 13 positions agree with TRBD2. V was clipped by 1 base and J by 0 bases; unmatched bases: 2. CDR3 length: 18 amino acids. The germline V gene has CDR1 ENHRY and CDR2 SYGVKD. The CDR3 sequence: CAISELGLAGTNTGELFF. The CDR3 DNA sequence: TGTGCCATCAGTGAGTTGGGACTAGCGGGGACGAACACCGGGGAGCTGTTTTTT.

This clonotype was counted many times. This chain joins TRBV5-1 and TRBJ1-5, with a weak D call TRBD1 (5 bases). Germline V gene lookup returns CDR1 SGHRS and CDR2 YFSETQ. V lost 5 bases to trimming and J lost 4 bases, with 10 bases between them. The CDR3 extends over 13 amino acids. CDR3 loop: CASRQDKNQPQHF. The CDR3 region has the DNA TGCGCCAGCAGACAGGACAAGAATCAGCCCCAGCATTTT.

A few counts support this clonotype. The CDR3 region has the DNA TGCAGCGTTGCTCCCACGAACACCGGGGAGCTGTTTTTT. This encodes CSVAPTNTGELFF. This chain uses TRBV29-1 with TRBJ2-2, with D uncertain. This CDR3 region has 13 residues. The V end was cut by 4 bases, the J end by 0 bases, with 6 bases between. Germline V lookup: CDR1 SQVTM, CDR2 ANQGSEA.

Many counts were recorded for this clonotype. The gene calls are TRBV28 and TRBJ1-2, with D perhaps matching TRBD1 (6 bases). Looked up from germline, CDR1 is MDHEN and CDR2 is SYDVKM. The V gene lost 7 bases and the J gene lost 6 bases, with 15 bases spanning the gap. The CDR3 totals 13 residues. The CDR3 spells CASNGGTSDGYTF. CDR3 nucleotide sequence: TGTGCCAGCAACGGCGGGACAAGCGATGGCTACACCTTC.

The table lists this clonotype with many counts. The V and J genes are TRBV5-1 and TRBJ1-1, with D uncertain. Looked up from germline, CDR1 is SGHRS and CDR2 is YFSETQ. The CDR3 covers 13 residues. With 0 bases removed from V and 3 bases from J, the gap between germline ends came to 6 bases. CDR3 sequence: CASSLVDYTEAFF. Here the CDR3 DNA reads TGCGCCAGCAGCTTGGTCGATTACACTGAAGCTTTCTTT.

This chain joins TRBV6-2 or TRBV6-3 and TRBJ2-1; D assignment may be TRBD1 or TRBD2 (5 bases each). Germline V lookup: CDR1 MNHEY, CDR2 SVGEGT. V dropped 4 bases and J dropped 3 bases, with 10 bases sitting between them. CDR3 length: 14 amino acids. Written as DNA, the CDR3 is TGTGCCAGCAGTTGGGACCCGAACTACAATGAGCAGTTCTTC. Protein: CASSWDPNYNEQFF.

This clonotype has a count of ten or more. The rearrangement links TRBV20-1 to TRBJ2-7; D call uncertain. CDR3 length: 14 amino acids. V was shortened by 5 bases and J by 2 bases, with 16 bases between the two germline ends. Germline V gene data show CDR1 as DFQATT and CDR2 as SNEGSKA (reference sequence). CDR3 sequence reads: CSARAWPATYEQYF. The CDR3 nucleotides read TGCAGTGCTCGGGCATGGCCTGCCACCTACGAGCAGTACTTC.

This clonotype has at least ten counts. The genes are TRBV12-3 or TRBV12-4 and TRBJ1-5; D not certain. V lost 3 bases and J lost 4, with 13 bases in between. CDR3 length equals 15 residues. The CDR3 DNA reads as TGTGCCAGCAGTTTGAGAAGGGATGGGAATCAGCCCCAGCATTTT. Protein: CASSLRRDGNQPQHF.

This clonotype was recorded many times. The V call is TRBV30, the J call TRBJ2-1; 9 nucleotides line up with TRBD1. V was clipped by 5 bases and J by 3 bases; unmatched bases: 8. From germline, CDR1 is GTSNPN and CDR2 SVGIG (reference sequence). This CDR3 is built from 15 residues. CDR3 bases: TGTGCCTGGGGCCCGGACAGGGGCGACTACAATGAGCAGTTCTTC. Amino acids: CAWGPDRGDYNEQFF. The whole variable domain, remainder taken from reference TRBV30 and TRBJ2-1, is SQTIHQWPATLVQPVGSPLSLECTVEGTSNPNLYWYRQAAGRGLQLLFYSVGIGQISSEVPQNLSASRPQDRQFILSSKKLLLSDSGFYLCAWGPDRGDYNEQFFGPGTRLTVL.

The CDR3 is CSAGRGSGNIQYF. The CDR3 coding sequence is TGCAGCGCCGGGAGGGGTAGTGGAAACATTCAGTACTTC. This chain connects TRBV29-1 to TRBJ2-4, with 8 bases aligning to TRBD2. With 7 bases clipped from V and 6 bases from J, the junction kept 8 bases outside the gene matches. The CDR3 is made up of 13 amino acids. Germline loops: CDR1 SQVTM, CDR2 ANQGSEA.

With respect to this clonotype: Since a much larger clone is just one base distant, this may be a read error. V gene TRBV20-1 combines with J gene TRBJ2-3; D gene unclear. V lost 5 bases to trimming and J lost 5 bases, with 8 bases between them. There are 11 residues in the CDR3. CDR1 and CDR2 from the germline V gene are DFQATT and SNEGSKA (reference sequence). In DNA, the CDR3 is TGCAGTGCTTATTTGGGAGATACGCAGTATTTT. Protein: CSAYLGDTQYF.

This clonotype was recorded at least ten times. The V call is TRBV27, the J call TRBJ2-2; TRBD2 is a possible D gene (7 bases). The CDR3 runs 13 residues. Trimming removed 8 bases from V and 7 bases from J, with 14 bases in between. The germline V gene encodes CDR1 MNHEY and CDR2 SMNVEV (reference sequence). The chain's CDR3 is CASWAGGHGELFF. The CDR3 DNA follows: TGTGCCAGCTGGGCCGGGGGGCACGGGGAGCTGTTTTTT.